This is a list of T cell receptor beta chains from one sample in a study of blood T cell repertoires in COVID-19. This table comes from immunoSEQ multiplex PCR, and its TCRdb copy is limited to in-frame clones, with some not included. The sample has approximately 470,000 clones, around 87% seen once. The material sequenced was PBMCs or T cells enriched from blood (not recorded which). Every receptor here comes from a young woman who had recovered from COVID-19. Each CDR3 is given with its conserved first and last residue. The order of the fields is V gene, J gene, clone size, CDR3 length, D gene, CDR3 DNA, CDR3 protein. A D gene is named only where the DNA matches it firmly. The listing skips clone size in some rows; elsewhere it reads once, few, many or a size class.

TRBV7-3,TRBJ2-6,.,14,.,TGTGCCAGCAGCTCCATGGATCGGGGAGACGTCCTGACTTTC,CASSSMDRGDVLTF
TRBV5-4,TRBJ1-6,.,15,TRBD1,TGTGCCAGCAGCTACAGGGACAGGTCAAATTCACCCCTCCACTTT,CASSYRDRSNSPLHF
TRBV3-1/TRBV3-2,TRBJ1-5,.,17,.,TGTGCCAGCAGCCAAGGGTGGTCGGGTGAAGGCAATCAGCCCCAGCATTTT,CASSQGWSGEGNQPQHF
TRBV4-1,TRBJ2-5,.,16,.,TGCGCCAGCAGCCACCCAGCGAGAGGGCGCCAAGACACCCAGTACTTC,CASSHPARGRQDTQYF
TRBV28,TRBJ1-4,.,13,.,TGTGCCACCCTACCCCCTGGGAGTGAAAAACTGTTTTTT,CATLPPGSEKLFF
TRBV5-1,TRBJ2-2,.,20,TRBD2,TGCGCCAGCAGCCGTGGACTAGCGGGGGCCGCGCTTCGGAACACCGGGGAGCTGTTTTTT,CASSRGLAGAALRNTGELFF
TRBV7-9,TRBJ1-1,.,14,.,TGTGCCAGCAGCCCAAGAGAAGGGGACACTGAAGCTTTCTTT,CASSPREGDTEAFF
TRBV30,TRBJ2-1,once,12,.,TGTGCCTGGAGTGTACCCCCCGCAGGGGAGTTCTTC,CAWSVPPAGEFF
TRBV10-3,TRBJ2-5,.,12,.,TGTGCCTCCAGGGGGGACCAAGAGACCCAGTACTTC,CASRGDQETQYF
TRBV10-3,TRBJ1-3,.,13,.,TGTGCCACCAGGACAGCTTTCGGAAACACCATATATTTT,CATRTAFGNTIYF
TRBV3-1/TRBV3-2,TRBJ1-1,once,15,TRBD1,TGTGCCAGCAGCCAAAGGACAGGGTTTGGCACTGAAGCTTTCTTT,CASSQRTGFGTEAFF
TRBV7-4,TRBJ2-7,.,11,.,TGTGCCAGCAGCTTGCGTCGCAGGGGGTACTTC,CASSLRRRGYF
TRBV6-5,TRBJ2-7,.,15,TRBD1,TGTGCCAGCAGTTACTCGAGGACAGGCCCCTACGAGCAGTACTTC,CASSYSRTGPYEQYF
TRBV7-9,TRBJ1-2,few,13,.,TGTGCCAGCAGCCGAGTCGGGGGTAACGGCTACACCTTC,CASSRVGGNGYTF
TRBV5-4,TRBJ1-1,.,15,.,TGTGCCAGCAGCTTGGGGGCACAGCAAAACACTGAAGCTTTCTTT,CASSLGAQQNTEAFF
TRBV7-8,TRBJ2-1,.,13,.,TGTGCCAGCAGCTTAGGCACAGGTTCTCTTCAGTTCTTC,CASSLGTGSLQFF
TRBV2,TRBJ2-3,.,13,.,TGTGCCTCCCTTGGAGGGCGGGGTGATACGCAGTATTTT,CASLGGRGDTQYF
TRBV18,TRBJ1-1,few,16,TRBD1,TGTGCCAGCTCACCATGGACAGGGGGGACTTACACTGAAGCTTTCTTT,CASSPWTGGTYTEAFF
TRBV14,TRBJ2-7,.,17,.,TGTGCCAGCAGCCAAGGGTTAAGGCAGGGCAGACACGTCGAGCAGTACTTC,CASSQGLRQGRHVEQYF
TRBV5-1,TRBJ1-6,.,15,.,TGCGCCAGCAGCCTCGACAGCCACTATAATTCACCCCTCCACTTT,CASSLDSHYNSPLHF
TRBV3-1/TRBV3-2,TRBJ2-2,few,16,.,TGTGCCAGCAGCCCTCATGCCCTCGGGGAAACCGGGGAGCTGTTTTTT,CASSPHALGETGELFF
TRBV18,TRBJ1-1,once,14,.,TGTGCCAGCTCACTCCTTCGGGGTTACACTGAAGCTTTCTTT,CASSLLRGYTEAFF
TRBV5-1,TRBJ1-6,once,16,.,TGCGCCAGCACGAGGGAGGCAATGAGTCATAATTCACCCCTCCACTTT,CASTREAMSHNSPLHF
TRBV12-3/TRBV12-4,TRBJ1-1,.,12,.,TGTGCCAGCAGTTTAATCGGCACTGAAGCTTTCTTT,CASSLIGTEAFF
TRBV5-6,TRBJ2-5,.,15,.,TGTGCCAGCACCTCGGAAAGGGAGTACCAAGAGACCCAGTACTTC,CASTSEREYQETQYF
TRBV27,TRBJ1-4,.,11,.,TGTGCCAGCAGGTCAGGAACTGAACTGTTTTTT,CASRSGTELFF
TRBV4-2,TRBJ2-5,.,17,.,.,CASSQDLRAGGQETQYF
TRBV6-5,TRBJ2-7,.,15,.,TGTGCCAGCAATTTGTGGGGCGCTAAAAATGGCGAGCAGTACTTC,CASNLWGAKNGEQYF
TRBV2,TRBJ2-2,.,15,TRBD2,TGTGCCAGCAGTAGGGAGGGGACCGGTTCCGGGGAGCTGTTTTTT,CASSREGTGSGELFF
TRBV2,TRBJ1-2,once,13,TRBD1,TGTGCCAGCAGGGAGGACAGGAACTATGGCTACACCTTC,CASREDRNYGYTF
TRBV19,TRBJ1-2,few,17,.,TGTGCCAGTAGTATAGGGTCCCGACAACCTTCTAACTATGGCTACACCTTC,CASSIGSRQPSNYGYTF
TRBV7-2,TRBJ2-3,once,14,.,TGTGCCAGCAGCCCGGACGGAGGAACAGATACGCAGTATTTT,CASSPDGGTDTQYF
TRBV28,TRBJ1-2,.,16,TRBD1,TGTGCCAGCAGTTTTCCCAAGGGACAGGGTGACTATGGCTACACCTTC,CASSFPKGQGDYGYTF
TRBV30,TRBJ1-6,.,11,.,TGTGCCTGGAGTCGGGAATCCGCCCTCCACTTT,CAWSRESALHF
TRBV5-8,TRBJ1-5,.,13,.,TGTGCCAGCAGCTTGGCCGAGAATCAGCCCCAGCATTTT,CASSLAENQPQHF
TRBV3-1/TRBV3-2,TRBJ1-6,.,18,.,TGTGCCAGCAGCCAAGACCTCCGGACAGAAATTATTAATTCACCCCTCCACTTT,CASSQDLRTEIINSPLHF
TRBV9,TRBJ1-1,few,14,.,TGTGCCAGCAGCCCTGCCCCAGGGGACACTGAAGCTTTCTTT,CASSPAPGDTEAFF
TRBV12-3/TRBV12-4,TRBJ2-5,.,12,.,TGTGCCAGCAGTTTAGGAAGGGGGACCCAGTACTTC,CASSLGRGTQYF
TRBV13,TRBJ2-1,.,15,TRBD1,TGTGCCAGCAGCTTCGGGACAGGGGGCAGTGAGGAACAGTTCTTC,CASSFGTGGSEEQFF
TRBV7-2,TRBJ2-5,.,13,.,TGTGCCAGCAGCTCGGAGGCTAGGGAGACCCAGTACTTC,CASSSEARETQYF
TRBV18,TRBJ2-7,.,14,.,TGTGCCAGCTCCCACGGACAAGGGACCTACGAGCAGTACTTC,CASSHGQGTYEQYF
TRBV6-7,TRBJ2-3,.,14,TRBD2,TGTGCCAGCAGGGTAGCGGGGTCTAGAGATACGCAGTATTTT,CASRVAGSRDTQYF
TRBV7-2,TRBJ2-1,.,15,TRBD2,TGTGCCAGCAGCTTAACTAGCGGGGCCTACAATGAGCAGTTCTTC,CASSLTSGAYNEQFF
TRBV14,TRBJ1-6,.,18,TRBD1,TGTGCCAGCAGCCAAGCCCCCGGGGACAGGGGTGGCGATTCACCCCTCCACTTT,CASSQAPGDRGGDSPLHF
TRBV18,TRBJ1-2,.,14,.,TGTGCCAGCTCACCCCAACAGGGAACGGGTGGCTACACCTTC,CASSPQQGTGGYTF
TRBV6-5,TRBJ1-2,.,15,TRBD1,TGTGCCAGCAGTTTTTCTCGGGACAGGGAAGGAGGCTACACCTTC,CASSFSRDREGGYTF
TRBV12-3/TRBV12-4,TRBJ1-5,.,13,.,TGTGCCAGCAGTTCGGGGGGAGCTCAGCCCCAGCATTTT,CASSSGGAQPQHF
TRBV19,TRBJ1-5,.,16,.,TGTGCCAGTAGCCTCGCGTTACTGGTTAGCAATCAGCCCCAGCATTTT,CASSLALLVSNQPQHF
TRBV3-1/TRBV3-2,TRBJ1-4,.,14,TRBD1,TGTGCCAGCAGCCCCAGACAGGGTTATGAAAAACTGTTTTTT,CASSPRQGYEKLFF
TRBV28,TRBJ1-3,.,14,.,TGTGCCAGCAGTTTATGGGCTTACGGAAACACCATATATTTT,CASSLWAYGNTIYF
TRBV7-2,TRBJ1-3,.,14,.,TGTGCCAGCAGCCTAACCCCCTCAGGAAACACCATATATTTT,CASSLTPSGNTIYF
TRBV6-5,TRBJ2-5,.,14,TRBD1,TGTGCCAGCACCTGGGACAGGGGGGGGGAGACCCAGTACTTC,CASTWDRGGETQYF
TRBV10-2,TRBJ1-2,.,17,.,TGCGCCAGCAGTCCTTCCGCGGGAAAGGGGCCCAACTATGGCTACACCTTC,CASSPSAGKGPNYGYTF
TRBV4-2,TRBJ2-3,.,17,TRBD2,TGTGCCAGCAGCCAAGTCCTAACTAGCGGACTCACAGATACGCAGTATTTT,CASSQVLTSGLTDTQYF
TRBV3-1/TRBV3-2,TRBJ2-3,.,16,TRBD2,TGTGCCAGCAGCCAAGATGTGAGCGGGGGGGCAGATACGCAGTATTTT,CASSQDVSGGADTQYF
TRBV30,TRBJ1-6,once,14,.,TGTGCCTGGAGTAGAACAGCTTATAATTCACCCCTCCACTTT,CAWSRTAYNSPLHF
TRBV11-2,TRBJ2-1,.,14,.,TGTGCCAGCAGCTTAGATTTCGGCGGGAATGAGCAGTTCTTC,CASSLDFGGNEQFF